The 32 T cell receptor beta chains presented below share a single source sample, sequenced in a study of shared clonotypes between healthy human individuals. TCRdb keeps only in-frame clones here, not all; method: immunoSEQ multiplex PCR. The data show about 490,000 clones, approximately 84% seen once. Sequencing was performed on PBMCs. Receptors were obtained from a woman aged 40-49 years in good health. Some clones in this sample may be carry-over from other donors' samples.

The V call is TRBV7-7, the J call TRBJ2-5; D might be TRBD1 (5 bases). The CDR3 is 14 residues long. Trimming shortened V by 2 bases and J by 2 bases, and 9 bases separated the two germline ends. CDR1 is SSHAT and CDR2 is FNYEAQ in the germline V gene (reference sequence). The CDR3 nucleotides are TGTGCCAGCAGCTTACAGGGCGGTCAAGAGACCCAGTACTTC. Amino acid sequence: CASSLQGGQETQYF.

The CDR3 is CASSYSTGEQYF. As DNA, the CDR3 is TGTGCCAGCAGTTACTCGACAGGGGAGCAGTACTTC. The chain links TRBV6-6 to TRBJ2-7; TRBD1 matches 7 bases. The CDR3 is 12 amino acids. Per the germline V gene, CDR1 is MNHNY and CDR2 is SVGAGI (reference sequence). The V segment lost 0 bases and the J segment 7 bases; nucleotides outside the gene matches: 0.

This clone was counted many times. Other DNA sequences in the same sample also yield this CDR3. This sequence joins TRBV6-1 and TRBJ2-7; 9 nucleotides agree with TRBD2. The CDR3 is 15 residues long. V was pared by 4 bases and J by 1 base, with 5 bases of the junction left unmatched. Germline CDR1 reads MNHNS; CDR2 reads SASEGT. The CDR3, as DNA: TGTGCCAGCAGTGGTGAGAGCGGGGGGTCCTACGAGCAGTACTTC. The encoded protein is CASSGESGGSYEQYF.

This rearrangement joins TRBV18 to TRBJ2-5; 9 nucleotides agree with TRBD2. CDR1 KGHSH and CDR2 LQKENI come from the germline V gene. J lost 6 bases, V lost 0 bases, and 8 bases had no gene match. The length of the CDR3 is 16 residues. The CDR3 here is CASSPPSGSLRQTQYF. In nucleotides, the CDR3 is TGTGCCAGCTCACCACCTAGCGGGAGCCTACGGCAGACCCAGTACTTC.

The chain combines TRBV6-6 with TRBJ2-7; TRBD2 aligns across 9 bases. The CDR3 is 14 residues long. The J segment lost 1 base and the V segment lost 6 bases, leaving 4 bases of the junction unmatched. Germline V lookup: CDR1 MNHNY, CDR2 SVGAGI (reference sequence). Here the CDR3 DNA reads TGTGCCAGCAGCCAGAGCGGGAGGTCCTACGAGCAGTACTTC. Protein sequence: CASSQSGRSYEQYF.

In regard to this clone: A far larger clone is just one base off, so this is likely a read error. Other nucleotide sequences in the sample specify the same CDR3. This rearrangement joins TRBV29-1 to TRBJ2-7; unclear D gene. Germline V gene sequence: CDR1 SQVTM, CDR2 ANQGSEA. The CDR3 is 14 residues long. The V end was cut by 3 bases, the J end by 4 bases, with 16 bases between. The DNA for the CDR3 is TGCAGCGTTGAGGTGTTGACTGACTCATACGAGCAGTACTTC. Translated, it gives CSVEVLTDSYEQYF.

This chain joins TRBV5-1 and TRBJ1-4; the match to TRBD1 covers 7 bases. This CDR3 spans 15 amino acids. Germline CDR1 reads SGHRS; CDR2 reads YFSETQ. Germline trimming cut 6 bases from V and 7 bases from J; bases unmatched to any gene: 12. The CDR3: CASTSGGNRGEKLFF. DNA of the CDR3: TGCGCCAGCACCTCCGGGGGGAACAGGGGTGAAAAACTGTTTTTT.

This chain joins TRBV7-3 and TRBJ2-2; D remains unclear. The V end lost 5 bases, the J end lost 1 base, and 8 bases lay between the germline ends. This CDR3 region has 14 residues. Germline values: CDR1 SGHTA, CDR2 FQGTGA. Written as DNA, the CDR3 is TGTGCCAGCAGCCAAGCCCGGAACACCGGGGAGCTGTTTTTT. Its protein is CASSQARNTGELFF.

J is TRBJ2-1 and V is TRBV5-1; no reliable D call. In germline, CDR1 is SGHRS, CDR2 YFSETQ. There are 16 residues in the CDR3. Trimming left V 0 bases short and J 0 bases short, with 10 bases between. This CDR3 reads CASSLGTLLSYNEQFF. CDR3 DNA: TGCGCCAGCAGCTTGGGGACGTTGCTCTCCTACAATGAGCAGTTCTTC.

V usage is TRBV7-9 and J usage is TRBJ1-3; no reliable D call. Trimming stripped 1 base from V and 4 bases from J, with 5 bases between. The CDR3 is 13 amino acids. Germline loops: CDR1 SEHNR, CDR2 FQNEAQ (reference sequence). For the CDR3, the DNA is TGTGCCAGCAGCTTAGACGCGGGAAACACCATATATTTT. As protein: CASSLDAGNTIYF.

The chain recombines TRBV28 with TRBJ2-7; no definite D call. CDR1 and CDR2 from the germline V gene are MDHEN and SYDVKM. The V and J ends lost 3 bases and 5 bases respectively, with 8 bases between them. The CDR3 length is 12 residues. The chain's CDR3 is CASSFEQNEQYF. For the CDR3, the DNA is TGTGCCAGCAGTTTCGAACAGAACGAGCAGTACTTC.

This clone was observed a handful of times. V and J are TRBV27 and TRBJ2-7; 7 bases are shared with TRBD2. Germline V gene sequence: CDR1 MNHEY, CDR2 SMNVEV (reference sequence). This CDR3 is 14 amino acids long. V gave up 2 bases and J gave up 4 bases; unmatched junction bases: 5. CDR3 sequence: CASSLGGRDYEQYF. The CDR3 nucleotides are TGTGCCAGCAGTTTAGGAGGGAGGGATTACGAGCAGTACTTC.

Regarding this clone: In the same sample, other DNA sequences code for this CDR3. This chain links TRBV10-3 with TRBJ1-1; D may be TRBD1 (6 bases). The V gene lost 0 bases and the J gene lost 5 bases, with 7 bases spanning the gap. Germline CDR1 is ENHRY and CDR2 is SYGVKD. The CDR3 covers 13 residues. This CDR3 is CAISESRGTEAFF. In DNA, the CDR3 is TGTGCCATCAGTGAGTCGAGGGGGACTGAAGCTTTCTTT.

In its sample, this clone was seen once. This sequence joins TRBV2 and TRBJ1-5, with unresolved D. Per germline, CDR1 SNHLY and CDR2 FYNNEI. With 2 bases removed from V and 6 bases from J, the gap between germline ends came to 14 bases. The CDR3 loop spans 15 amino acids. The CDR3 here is CASSERMFSSQPQHF. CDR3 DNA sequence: TGTGCCAGCAGTGAAAGGATGTTCTCCTCTCAGCCCCAGCATTTT.

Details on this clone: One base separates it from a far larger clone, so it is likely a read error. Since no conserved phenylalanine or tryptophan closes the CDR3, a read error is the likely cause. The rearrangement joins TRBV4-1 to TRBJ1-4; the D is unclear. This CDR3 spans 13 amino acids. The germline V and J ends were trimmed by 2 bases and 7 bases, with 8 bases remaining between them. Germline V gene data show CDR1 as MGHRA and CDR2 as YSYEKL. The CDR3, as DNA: TGCGCCAGCAGCCAAAGTCCGGCTGAAAAACTGTTTCTT. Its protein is CASSQSPAEKLFL.

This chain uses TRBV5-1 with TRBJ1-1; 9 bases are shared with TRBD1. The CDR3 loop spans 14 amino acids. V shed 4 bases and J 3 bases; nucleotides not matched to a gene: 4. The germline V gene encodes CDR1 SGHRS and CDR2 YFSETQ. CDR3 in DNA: TGCGCCAGCAGCCCGGGGACAGGGTACACTGAAGCTTTCTTT. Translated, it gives CASSPGTGYTEAFF.

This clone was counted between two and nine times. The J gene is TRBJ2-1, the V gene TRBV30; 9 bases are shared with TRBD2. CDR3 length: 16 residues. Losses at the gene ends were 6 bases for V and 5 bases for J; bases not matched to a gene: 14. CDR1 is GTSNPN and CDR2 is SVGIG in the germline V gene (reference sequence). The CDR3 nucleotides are TGTGCCTGCCCCAGGGGTGGGGGACTAGCCCACAATGAGCAGTTCTTC. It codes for CACPRGGGLAHNEQFF.

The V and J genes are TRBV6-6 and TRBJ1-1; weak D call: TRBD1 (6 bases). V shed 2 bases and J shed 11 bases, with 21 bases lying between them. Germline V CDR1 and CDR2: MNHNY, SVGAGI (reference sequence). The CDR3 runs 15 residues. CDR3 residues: CASSYQIQGTLNAFF. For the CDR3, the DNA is TGTGCCAGCAGTTACCAGATTCAGGGGACGCTAAACGCTTTCTTT.

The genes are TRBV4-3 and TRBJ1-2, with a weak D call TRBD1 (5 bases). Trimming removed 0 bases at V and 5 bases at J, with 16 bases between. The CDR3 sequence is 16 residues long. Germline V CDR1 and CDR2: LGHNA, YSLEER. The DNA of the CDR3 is TGCGCCAGCAGCCAAGATTCTGGCAGGGTGAGGTATGGCTACACCTTC. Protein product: CASSQDSGRVRYGYTF.

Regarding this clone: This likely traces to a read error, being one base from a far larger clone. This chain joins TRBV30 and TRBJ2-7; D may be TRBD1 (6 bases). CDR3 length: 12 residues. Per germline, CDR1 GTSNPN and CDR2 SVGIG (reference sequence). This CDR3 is CTSRTAWYEQYF. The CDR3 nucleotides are TGTACCTCAAGGACAGCATGGTACGAGCAGTACTTC.

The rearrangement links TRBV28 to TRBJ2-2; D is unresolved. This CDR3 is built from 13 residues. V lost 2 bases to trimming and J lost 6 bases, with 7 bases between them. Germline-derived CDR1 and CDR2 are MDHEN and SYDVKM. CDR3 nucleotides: TGTGCCAGCAGTTTAAGGGTACCCGGGGAGCTGTTTTTT. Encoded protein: CASSLRVPGELFF.

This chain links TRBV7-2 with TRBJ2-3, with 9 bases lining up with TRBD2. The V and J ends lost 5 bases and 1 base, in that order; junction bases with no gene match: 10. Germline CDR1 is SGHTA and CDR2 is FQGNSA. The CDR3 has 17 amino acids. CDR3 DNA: TGTGCCAGCAGCGCCTTTCCTAGCGGGATCGGCACAGATACGCAGTATTTT. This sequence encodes CASSAFPSGIGTDTQYF.

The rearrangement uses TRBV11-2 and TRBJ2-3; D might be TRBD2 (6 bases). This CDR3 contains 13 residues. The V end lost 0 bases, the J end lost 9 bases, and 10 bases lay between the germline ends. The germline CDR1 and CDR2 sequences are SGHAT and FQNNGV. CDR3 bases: TGTGCCAGCAGCTTAGAATCCGCGGGGACGCAGTATTTT. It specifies CASSLESAGTQYF.

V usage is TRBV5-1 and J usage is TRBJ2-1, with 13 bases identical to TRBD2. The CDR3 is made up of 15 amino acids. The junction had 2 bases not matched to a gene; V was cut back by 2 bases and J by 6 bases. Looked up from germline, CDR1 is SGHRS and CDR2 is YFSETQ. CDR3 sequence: CASSFGLAGANEQFF. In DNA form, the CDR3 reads TGCGCCAGCAGCTTCGGACTAGCGGGAGCCAATGAGCAGTTCTTC.

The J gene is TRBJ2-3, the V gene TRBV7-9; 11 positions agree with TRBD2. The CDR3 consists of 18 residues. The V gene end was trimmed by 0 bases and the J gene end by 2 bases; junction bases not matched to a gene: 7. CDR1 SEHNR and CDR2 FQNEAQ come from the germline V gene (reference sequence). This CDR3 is CASSLAELAGANTDTQYF. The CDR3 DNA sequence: TGTGCCAGCAGCTTAGCGGAACTAGCGGGAGCCAACACAGATACGCAGTATTTT.

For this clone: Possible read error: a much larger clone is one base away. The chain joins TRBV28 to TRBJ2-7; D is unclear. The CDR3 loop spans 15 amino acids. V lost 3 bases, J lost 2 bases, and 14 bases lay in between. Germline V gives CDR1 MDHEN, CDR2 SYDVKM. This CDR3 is CASSLQWPYAYEQYF. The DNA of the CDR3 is TGTGCCAGCAGTTTGCAGTGGCCCTACGCCTACGAGCAGTACTTC.

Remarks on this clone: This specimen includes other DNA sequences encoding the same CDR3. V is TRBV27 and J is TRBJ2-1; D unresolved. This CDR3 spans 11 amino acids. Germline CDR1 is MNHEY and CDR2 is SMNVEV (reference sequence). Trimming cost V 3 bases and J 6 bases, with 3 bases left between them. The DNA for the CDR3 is TGTGCCAGCAGTTTGGGCAATGAGCAGTTCTTC. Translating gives CASSLGNEQFF.

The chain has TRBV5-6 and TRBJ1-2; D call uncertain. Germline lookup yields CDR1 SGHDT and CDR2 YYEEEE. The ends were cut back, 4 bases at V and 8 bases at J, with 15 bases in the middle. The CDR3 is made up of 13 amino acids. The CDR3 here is CASSLLSGRGYTF. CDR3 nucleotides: TGTGCCAGCAGCCTGCTTTCGGGTCGGGGCTACACCTTC.

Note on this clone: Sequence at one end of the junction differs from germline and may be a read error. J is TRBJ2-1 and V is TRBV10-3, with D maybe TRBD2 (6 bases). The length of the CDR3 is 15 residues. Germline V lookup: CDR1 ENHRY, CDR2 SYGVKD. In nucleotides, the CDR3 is TGTGCCAGCAGTTACGCTCCCGGAGGGACCAATGAGCAGTTCTTC. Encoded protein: CASSYAPGGTNEQFF.

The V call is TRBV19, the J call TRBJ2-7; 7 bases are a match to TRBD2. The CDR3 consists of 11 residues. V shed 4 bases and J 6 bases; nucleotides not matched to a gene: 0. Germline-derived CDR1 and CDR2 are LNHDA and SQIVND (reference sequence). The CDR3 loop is CASSTGGEQYF. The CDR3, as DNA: TGTGCCAGTAGTACGGGAGGCGAGCAGTACTTC. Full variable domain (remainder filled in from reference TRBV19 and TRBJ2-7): DGGITQSPKYLFRKEGQNVTLSCEQNLNHDAMYWYRQDPGQGLRLIYYSQIVNDFQKGDIAEGYSVSREKKESFPLTVTSAQKNPTAFYLCASSTGGEQYFGPGTRLTVT.

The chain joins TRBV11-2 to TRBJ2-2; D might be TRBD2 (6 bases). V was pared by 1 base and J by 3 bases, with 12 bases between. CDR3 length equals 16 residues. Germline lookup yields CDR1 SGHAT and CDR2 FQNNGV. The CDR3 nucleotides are TGTGCCAGCAGCTTAGTGCAGGGAGGCGACACCGGGGAGCTGTTTTTT. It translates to CASSLVQGGDTGELFF.

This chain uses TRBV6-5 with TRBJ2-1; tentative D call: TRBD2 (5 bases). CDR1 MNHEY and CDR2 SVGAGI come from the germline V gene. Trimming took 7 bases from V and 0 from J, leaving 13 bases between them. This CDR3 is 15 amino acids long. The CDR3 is CASTRTVSSYNEQFF. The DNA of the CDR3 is TGTGCCAGCACCAGGACTGTGAGCTCCTACAATGAGCAGTTCTTC.